In this sample, the clone carrying this TCR beta chain turned up once. What it recognizes is unknown. The sample is drawn from a study of CD8+ T cells in alopecia areata. Across the study: People stayed on tofacitinib for 6 to 18 months, then stopped the drug for 6 months.

As the sequencing template, cDNA was produced by extracting RNA and reverse transcribing it. Libraries were prepared by immunoSEQ multiplex PCR; TCRdb keeps only in-frame clonotypes and omits some of them. The sample contains over 200,000 clones, roughly 57% of which appear only once. Study outcomes and limitations: Scalp sample sequencing also detects resident alphabeta T cells of normal skin. Sharing of TCRs across patients appeared less clear than in mice, possibly for HLA-related reasons.

Collection of lesional scalp punch biopsies and peripheral blood was performed in alopecia areata patients. This sample comprised CD4+ T cells sorted from blood, obtained at week 0. The clonotype originates from a human donor with alopecia areata.

DNA of the CDR3: TGTGCCAGCAGCCGCTGGGCGCCAGGGCGCACAGATACGCAGTATTTT. Amino acids: CASSRWAPGRTDTQYF. The rearrangement joins TRBV7-2 to TRBJ2-3, with TRBD1 as a possible D gene (5 bases). V lost 5 bases to trimming and J lost 1 base, with 16 bases between them. The CDR3 sequence is 16 residues long. Per germline, CDR1 SGHTA and CDR2 FQGNSA.